These T cell receptor beta chains were read from a single sample in a study of early T cells in non-severe SARS-CoV-2 infection. TCRdb passed the 5' RACE reads through MiXCR, listing each CDR3 protein once. The data show fewer than 35,000 distinct CDR3 sequences, around 6.6% seen once. The sample comprised whole blood. The source is an adult who was a healthcare worker with PCR-confirmed SARS-CoV-2 infection or an uninfected control (not recorded which). The CDR3 runs from the conserved cysteine through the conserved F or W. D genes are given only for firm matches. Clone size, where shown, is once, few, many, or a class for clones that have expanded.

v_gene	abundance	d_gene	j_gene	CDR3nt	CDR3aa
TRBV24-1	many	TRBD1	TRBJ2-1	TGTGCCACCAGTGATCCACGGACAGGTCGCTACAATGAGCAGTTCTTC	CATSDPRTGRYNEQFF
TRBV5-1	many	.	TRBJ2-3	TGCGCCAGCAGCTTGGGATACCGCACAGATACGCAGTATTTT	CASSLGYRTDTQYF
TRBV6-2/TRBV6-3	.	.	TRBJ2-2	TGTGCCAGCAGTCAGGGGTACACCGGGGAGCTGTTTTTT	CASSQGYTGELFF
TRBV6-6	many	.	TRBJ1-1	TGTGCCAGCAGTCGGAAGGGCACTGAAGCTTTCTTT	CASSRKGTEAFF
TRBV20-1	many	.	TRBJ2-5	TGCAGTGCTAGAAACCTACAGGGAGCAGAGACCCAGTACTTC	CSARNLQGAETQYF
TRBV27	many	.	TRBJ1-2	TGTGCCAGCAGTTTACATACTCTTCAGGGATCCTATGGCTACACCTTC	CASSLHTLQGSYGYTF
TRBV7-9	many	.	TRBJ1-5	TGTGCCAGCAGCTTAGAAAATCAGCCCCAGCATTTT	CASSLENQPQHF
TRBV6-1	many	.	TRBJ2-7	TGTGCCAGCAGTGTGCCGGGACTTTTTTCCGAGCAGTACTTC	CASSVPGLFSEQYF
TRBV3-1	.	.	TRBJ1-3	TGTGCCAGCAGCCAACTTGACTCTGGAAACACCATATATTTT	CASSQLDSGNTIYF
TRBV20-1	many	TRBD2	TRBJ2-3	TGCAGTGCTTACACCCGTAGCGGGAGGAGAACAGATACGCAGTATTTT	CSAYTRSGRRTDTQYF
TRBV27	many	TRBD2	TRBJ2-7	TGTGCCAGCAGTTTGACTAGCGGGAGCTTCCACGAGCAGTACTTC	CASSLTSGSFHEQYF
TRBV18	few	TRBD1	TRBJ1-1	TGTGCCAGCTCACTCCAGGGGGTCGGCACTGAAGCTTTCTTT	CASSLQGVGTEAFF
TRBV7-9	.	.	TRBJ1-1	TGTGCCAGCAGCTGGGCCGCAGGCACTGAAGCTTTCTTT	CASSWAAGTEAFF
TRBV11-2	many	.	TRBJ2-2	TGTGCCAGCAGCCAAAGGACGGCCGGGGAGCTGTTTTTT	CASSQRTAGELFF
TRBV28	many	.	TRBJ1-5	TGTGCCAGCAGTTTTGCTAGCAATCAGCCCCAGCATTTT	CASSFASNQPQHF
TRBV6-6	many	.	TRBJ2-7	TGTGCCAGCAGTTACTCGAGGATGGGGGGTAAACGCTACGAGCAGTACTTC	CASSYSRMGGKRYEQYF
TRBV4-1	medium-sized	TRBD2	TRBJ2-6	TGCGCCAGCAGCCAAGTTCGAGCGGGAGCGGATGGGGCCAACGTCCTGACTTTC	CASSQVRAGADGANVLTF
TRBV2	few	TRBD1	TRBJ2-1	TGTGCCAGCAGTGGGACAGGGGGCGCCTACAATGAGCAGTTCTTC	CASSGTGGAYNEQFF
TRBV5-1	few	TRBD2	TRBJ2-3	TGCGCCAGCAGGCCCGGGACTAGCGGGGCCGGGGGGGATACGCAGTATTTT	CASRPGTSGAGGDTQYF
TRBV6-6	.	TRBD2	TRBJ2-1	TGTGCCAGCTTTGTCGGGGGGGCCGGTGAGCAGTTCTTC	CASFVGGAGEQFF
TRBV20-1	many	.	TRBJ2-5	TGCAGTGCTAGAGATCCTTACGCCGGCAGACAAGAGACCCAGTACTTC	CSARDPYAGRQETQYF
TRBV20-1	.	TRBD2	TRBJ2-7	TGCAGTGCTACGGGGGGGCAGGGGGAGCAGTACTTC	CSATGGQGEQYF
TRBV29-1	few	TRBD2	TRBJ2-7	TGCAGCACGGTGCGGGGGAACGAGCAGTACTTC	CSTVRGNEQYF
TRBV28	medium-sized	.	TRBJ2-3	TGTGCCAGCGGACTTGGGAGCACAGATACGCAGTATTTT	CASGLGSTDTQYF
TRBV4-1	many	.	TRBJ2-4	TGCGCCAGCAGCCAAAAGAGGGCATCGGCCAAAAACATTCAGTACTTC	CASSQKRASAKNIQYF
TRBV7-2	many	TRBD1	TRBJ2-1	TGTGCCAGCAGCTTACAGGGGGCGGGCTACAATGAGCAGTTCTTC	CASSLQGAGYNEQFF
TRBV2	many	.	TRBJ1-2	TGTGCCAGCATTCCCGGGGAGAGAATTTATGGCTACACCTTC	CASIPGERIYGYTF
TRBV6-5	many	TRBD1	TRBJ2-3	TGTGCCAGCAGGGGACAGGGCCTACAGTTTAGCACAGATACGCAGTATTTT	CASRGQGLQFSTDTQYF
TRBV10-2	many	TRBD2	TRBJ2-3	TGCGCCAGCAGTGACCCTAGCGGGCCTTACACAGATACGCAGTATTTT	CASSDPSGPYTDTQYF
TRBV7-9	many	.	TRBJ2-5	TGTGCCAGCACCAAAGGGGACTTAGAGACCCAGTACTTC	CASTKGDLETQYF
TRBV4-2	many	.	TRBJ2-2	TGTGCCAGCAGCCCTTCCGACGGGGGGCGCGGGGAGCTGTTTTTT	CASSPSDGGRGELFF
TRBV20-1	many	TRBD1	TRBJ1-1	TGCAGTGCTGCCCGGACAGGTCTCGGGGCTTTCTTT	CSAARTGLGAFF
TRBV12-3/TRBV12-4	.	.	TRBJ1-4	TGTGCCAGCAGTCTCCCTCTGGCCCCCGGAACTAATGAAAAACTGTTTTTT	CASSLPLAPGTNEKLFF
TRBV6-5	.	.	TRBJ2-7	TGTGCCAGCAGCCCCCTCCGTCGAACTAGAAATCCCTACGAGCAGTACTTC	CASSPLRRTRNPYEQYF
TRBV4-1	.	.	TRBJ1-6	TGCGCCAGCAGCCAAGAACTTCCACCCCTCCACTTT	CASSQELPPLHF
TRBV18	many	TRBD1	TRBJ2-7	TGTGCCAGCTCGGCACAGGGGGCGTTCTCCTACGAGCAGTACTTC	CASSAQGAFSYEQYF
TRBV12-3/TRBV12-4	many	TRBD1	TRBJ1-5	TGTGCCAACAGCCCGACAGGGCTCAATCAGCCCCAGCATTTT	CANSPTGLNQPQHF
TRBV6-6	few	.	TRBJ2-7	TGTGCCAGCAGTTACTCGTCCAGGGTTACCTCCTACGAGCAGTACTTC	CASSYSSRVTSYEQYF
TRBV5-4	.	.	TRBJ2-2	TGTGCCAGCAGCTTGGTCAGCGGACAGAACACCGGGGAGCTGTTTTTT	CASSLVSGQNTGELFF
TRBV6-5	many	TRBD2	TRBJ2-7	TGTGCCAGCAGTTCCGGGACTAGCGGATCCTACGAGCAGTACTTC	CASSSGTSGSYEQYF
TRBV5-1	many	TRBD2	TRBJ2-1	TGCGCCAGCATGCTTAGCGGGAGCTCCTACAATGAGCAGTTCTTC	CASMLSGSSYNEQFF
TRBV19	many	TRBD2	TRBJ2-1	TGTGCCAGTACCCCGGGGACTAACGGGGCCTACAATGAGCAGTTCTTC	CASTPGTNGAYNEQFF
TRBV27	few	.	TRBJ2-1	TGTGCCAGCAGTTTGAACCCTAGGGGCGGATACAATGAGCAGTTCTTC	CASSLNPRGGYNEQFF
TRBV9	few	TRBD1	TRBJ2-2	TGTGCCAGCAGTGCCGCGGGACAGGTTAACACCGGGGAGCTGTTTTTT	CASSAAGQVNTGELFF
TRBV28	once	.	TRBJ1-6	TGTGCCAGCAGTTCCCCGGGGGACCTCTATAATTCACCCCTCCACTTT	CASSSPGDLYNSPLHF